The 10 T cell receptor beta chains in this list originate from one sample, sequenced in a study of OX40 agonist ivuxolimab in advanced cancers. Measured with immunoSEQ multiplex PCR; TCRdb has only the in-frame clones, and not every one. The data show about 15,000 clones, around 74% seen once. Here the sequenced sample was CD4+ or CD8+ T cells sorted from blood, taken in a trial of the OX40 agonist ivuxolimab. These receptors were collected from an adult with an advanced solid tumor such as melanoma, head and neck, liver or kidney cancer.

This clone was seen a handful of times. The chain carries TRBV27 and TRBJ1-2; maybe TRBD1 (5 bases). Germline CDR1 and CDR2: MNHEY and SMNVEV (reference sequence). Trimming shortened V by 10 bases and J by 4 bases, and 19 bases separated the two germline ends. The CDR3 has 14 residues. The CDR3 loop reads CATYGGATIYGYTF. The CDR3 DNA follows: TGTGCCACGTATGGAGGGGCAACCATCTATGGCTACACCTTC.

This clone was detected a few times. CDR3 bases: TGTGCCAGCAGTTTGGACAGGCTCATGAACACTGAAGCTTTCTTT. It is translated as CASSLDRLMNTEAFF. The genes are TRBV6-5 and TRBJ1-1; 7 bases match TRBD1. Germline CDR1 and CDR2: MNHEY and SVGAGI. The CDR3 has 15 residues. The ends lost 4 bases at V and 0 bases at J; junction bases unmatched: 5.

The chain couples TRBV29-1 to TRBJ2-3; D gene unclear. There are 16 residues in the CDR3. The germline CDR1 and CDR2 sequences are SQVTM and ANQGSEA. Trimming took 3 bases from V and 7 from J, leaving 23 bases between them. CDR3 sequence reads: CSVDRRAEGPAYTQYF. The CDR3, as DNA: TGCAGCGTTGACCGTAGGGCGGAAGGACCGGCTTATACGCAGTATTTT.

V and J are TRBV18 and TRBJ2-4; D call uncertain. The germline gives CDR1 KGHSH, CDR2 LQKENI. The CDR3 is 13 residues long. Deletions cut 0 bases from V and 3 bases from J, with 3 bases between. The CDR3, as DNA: TGTGCCAGCTCACCACCGCTCAAAAACATTCAGTACTTC. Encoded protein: CASSPPLKNIQYF.

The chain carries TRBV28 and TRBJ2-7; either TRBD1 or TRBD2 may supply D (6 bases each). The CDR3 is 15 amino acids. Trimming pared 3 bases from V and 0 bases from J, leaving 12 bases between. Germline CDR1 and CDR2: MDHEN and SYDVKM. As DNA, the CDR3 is TGTGCCAGCAGTTTCCGGGGGCCCCTCTCCTACGAGCAGTACTTC. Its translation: CASSFRGPLSYEQYF.

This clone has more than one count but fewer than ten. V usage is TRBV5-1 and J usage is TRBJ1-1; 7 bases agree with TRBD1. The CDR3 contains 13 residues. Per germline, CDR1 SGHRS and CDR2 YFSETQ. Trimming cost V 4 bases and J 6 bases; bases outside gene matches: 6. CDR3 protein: CASSPGQSAEAFF. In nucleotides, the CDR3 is TGCGCCAGCAGCCCGGGACAGTCTGCTGAAGCTTTCTTT.

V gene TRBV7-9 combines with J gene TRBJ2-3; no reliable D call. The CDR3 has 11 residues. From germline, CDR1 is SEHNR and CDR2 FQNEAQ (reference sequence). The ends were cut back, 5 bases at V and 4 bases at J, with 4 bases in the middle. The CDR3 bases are TGTGCCAGCAGCCAGCCAGATACGCAGTATTTT. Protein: CASSQPDTQYF.

This chain's CDR3 is CSVLEGAGNQPQHF. CDR3 sequence (DNA): TGCAGCGTTTTGGAGGGGGCAGGTAATCAGCCCCAGCATTTT. V and J are TRBV29-1 and TRBJ1-5; 7 bases are shared with TRBD1. The CDR3 spans 14 residues. The germline CDR1 and CDR2 sequences are SQVTM and ANQGSEA. V lost 5 bases and J lost 4; bases outside the gene matches: 8.

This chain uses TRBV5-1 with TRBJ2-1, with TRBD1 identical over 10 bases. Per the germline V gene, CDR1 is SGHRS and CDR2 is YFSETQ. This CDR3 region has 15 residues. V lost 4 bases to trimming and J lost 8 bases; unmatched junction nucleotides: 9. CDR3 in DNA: TGCGCCAGCAGCCCTCGACAGGGGGCTATAGATGAGCAGTTCTTC. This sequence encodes CASSPRQGAIDEQFF. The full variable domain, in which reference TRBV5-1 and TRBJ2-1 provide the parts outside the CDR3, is KAGVTQTPRYLIKTRGQQVTLSCSPISGHRSVSWYQQTPGQGLQFLFEYFSETQRNKGNFPGRFSGRQFSNSRSEMNVSTLELGDSALYLCASSPRQGAIDEQFFGPGTRLTVL.

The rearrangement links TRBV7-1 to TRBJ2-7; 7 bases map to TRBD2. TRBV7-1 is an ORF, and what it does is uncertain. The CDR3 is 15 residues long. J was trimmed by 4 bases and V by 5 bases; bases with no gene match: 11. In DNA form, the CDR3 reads TGTGCCAGCAGCCCTGGGGTAGGGGAGGGGTACGAGCAGTACTTC. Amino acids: CASSPGVGEGYEQYF.